This T cell receptor (beta chain) was sequenced for a study of cytomegalovirus exposure and HLA in healthy donors. Study-wide points: Investigators reported some 150 TCR beta chains as tied to cytomegalovirus.

Trimming shortened V by 5 bases and J by 4 bases, and 12 bases separated the two germline ends. Germline V gene sequence: CDR1 SEHNR, CDR2 FQNEAQ (reference sequence). The CDR3 has 14 amino acids. A remark on this clone: Antigen unknown.

13 Jbeta primers and 60 Vbeta primers were used for the PCR. The method was immunoSEQ multiplex PCR; TCRdb's version includes in-frame clones alone and lacks a portion of them. The sample holds 90,000 to 120,000 clones, less than 80% seen once. This chain uses TRBV7-9 with TRBJ2-1; D uncertain. The TCR originated in a man aged 25 to 45 in good health and CMV-seronegative. Sequencing was performed on PBMCs. CDR3 sequence: CASSPVVPYNEQFF. CDR3 nucleotides: TGTGCCAGCAGCCCGGTTGTTCCTTACAATGAGCAGTTCTTC.